These 14 T cell receptor beta chains came from one sample sequenced in a study of stem cell transplantation in POMP-related autoinflammatory disease (dated by TCRdb to 2020 to 2023). Libraries came from the immunoSEQ multiplex PCR assay. TCRdb mirrors the immuneACCESS table, restricted to in-frame sequences. Some clones are absent from its copies; in checked studies, under half trace to an unresolved V gene, and the reason for the others is unknown. The sample records about 6,900 clones, roughly four fifths of which are singletons. The biggest ten clones account for less than 4.5% of the sample. Sequenced material: a CXCR5-defined cell subset from PBMCs. All receptors derive from a human donor in good health.

The chain has TRBV18 and TRBJ1-6; maybe TRBD1 (5 bases). The length of the CDR3 is 13 residues. CDR1 and CDR2 from the germline V gene are KGHSH and LQKENI. V lost 3 bases to trimming and J lost 7 bases, with 7 bases between them. CDR3 coding DNA: TGTGCCAGCTCACCCGGGACCAATTCACCCCTCCACTTT. Translating gives CASSPGTNSPLHF.

The rearrangement links TRBV6-6 to TRBJ1-5; maybe TRBD1 (6 bases). Trimming shortened V by 1 base and J by 6 bases, and 13 bases separated the two germline ends. CDR3 length: 15 amino acids. Germline loops: CDR1 MNHNY, CDR2 SVGAGI (reference sequence). CDR3 bases: TGTGCCAGCAGTTACTGGGCAGGGGATGCTCAGCCCCAGCATTTT. Translated, it gives CASSYWAGDAQPQHF.

The genes are TRBV5-1 and TRBJ2-3; D gene unclear. This CDR3 is 15 amino acids long. CDR1 SGHRS and CDR2 YFSETQ come from the germline V gene. The V end lost 4 bases, the J end lost 3 bases, and 15 bases lay between the germline ends. CDR3 region: CASSLNPVGTDTQYF. CDR3 nucleotide sequence: TGCGCCAGCAGCCTAAACCCCGTGGGGACAGATACGCAGTATTTT.

This clone was observed a single time. One end of the junction fails to match germline, which may point to a read error. Other DNA sequences in this sample translate to the same CDR3. CDR3 loop: CASSLTGVVGEQYF. CDR3 bases: TGTGCCAGTAGCTTGACAGGGGTGGTTGGCGAGCAGTACTTC. The V gene is TRBV5-6, the J gene TRBJ2-7, with 8 bases that match TRBD1. The CDR3 is made up of 14 amino acids. Germline lookup yields CDR1 SGHDT and CDR2 YYEEEE.

The rearrangement uses TRBV29-1 and TRBJ1-1; D not certain. V lost 4 bases to trimming and J lost 5 bases, with 5 bases between them. CDR3 length: 10 residues. Looked up from germline, CDR1 is SQVTM and CDR2 is ANQGSEA. The CDR3 protein is CSVVGTEAFF. The CDR3 DNA is TGCAGCGTTGTCGGAACTGAAGCTTTCTTT. Filled out from reference TRBV29-1 and TRBJ1-1, the complete variable domain reads SAVISQKPSRDICQRGTSLTIQCQVDSQVTMMFWYRQQPGQSLTLIATANQGSEATYESGFVIDKFPISRPNLTFSTLTVSNMSPEDSSIYLCSVVGTEAFFGQGTRLTVV.

The chain joins TRBV4-2 to TRBJ2-3; 7 nucleotides align to TRBD2. The trim removed 5 bases at V and 3 bases at J, leaving 14 bases unmatched. CDR1 is LGHNA, CDR2 YNFKEQ, per germline. The CDR3 extends over 17 amino acids. CDR3 nucleotides: TGTGCCAGCAGCTCGCTCGGTGGGGGGGGTAGAACAGATACGCAGTATTTT. Translation: CASSSLGGGGRTDTQYF.

The rearrangement joins TRBV19 to TRBJ2-1; 11 bases line up with TRBD1. The CDR3 is 15 residues long. The V gene's germline CDR1 is LNHDA and CDR2 SQIVND (reference sequence). V shed 1 base, J shed 8 bases, and the junction held 4 bases outside the gene matches. The CDR3 is CASSIGGQGAYEQFF. CDR3 nucleotides: TGTGCCAGTAGTATAGGAGGACAGGGGGCCTATGAGCAGTTCTTC. Using reference TRBV19 and TRBJ2-1 for the parts outside the CDR3, the full variable domain is DGGITQSPKYLFRKEGQNVTLSCEQNLNHDAMYWYRQDPGQGLRLIYYSQIVNDFQKGDIAEGYSVSREKKESFPLTVTSAQKNPTAFYLCASSIGGQGAYEQFFGPGTRLTVL.

The chain recombines TRBV2 with TRBJ2-3; 8 bases are a match to TRBD2. This CDR3 is built from 14 residues. V was clipped by 8 bases and J by 5 bases; unmatched bases: 9. CDR1 is SNHLY and CDR2 is FYNNEI in the germline V gene. CDR3 bases: TGTGCCAGCGGTAGCGGGGCCCCTGGAGATACGCAGTATTTT. It yields the protein CASGSGAPGDTQYF.

The gene calls are TRBV6-5 and TRBJ2-7; 11 bases line up with TRBD2. Germline CDR1 and CDR2: MNHEY and SVGAGI. This CDR3 has 16 amino acids. The V segment lost 0 bases and the J segment 3 bases; nucleotides outside the gene matches: 4. The CDR3 coding sequence is TGTGCCAGCAGTTACTCTGTTCTAGCGGGGGGCTACGAGCAGTACTTC. This codes for CASSYSVLAGGYEQYF.

V and J are TRBV30 and TRBJ2-7; a weak D match, TRBD1 (6 bases). Germline CDR1 is GTSNPN and CDR2 is SVGIG (reference sequence). The CDR3 loop spans 17 amino acids. V gave up 2 bases and J gave up 2 bases, with 22 bases separating them. CDR3 nucleotides: TGTGCCTGGAGTTCAGGGGCAACCCTACCTAATCCCTACGAGCAGTACTTC. Translating it yields CAWSSGATLPNPYEQYF.

The chain combines TRBV5-4 with TRBJ2-7, with TRBD2 matching 9 bases. CDR1 is SGHNT, CDR2 YYREEE, per germline (reference sequence). After removal of 3 bases from V and 3 bases from J, the junction contained 7 bases not matched to a gene. This CDR3 spans 15 amino acids. CDR3 in amino acids: CASSSLAGGIYEQYF. The DNA of the CDR3 is TGTGCCAGCAGCTCCCTGGCGGGGGGGATCTACGAGCAGTACTTC.

The CDR3 sequence is CASSLVSGFGNQPQHF. The CDR3 region has the DNA TGTGCCAGCAGCTTAGTATCGGGGTTTGGCAATCAGCCCCAGCATTTT. This sequence joins TRBV7-8 and TRBJ1-5; D is unresolved. With 1 base removed from V and 2 bases from J, the gap between germline ends came to 12 bases. The length of the CDR3 is 16 residues. Germline CDR1 and CDR2: SGHVS and FQNEAQ. Drawing the rest from reference TRBV7-8 and TRBJ1-5, the complete variable domain is GAGVSQSPRYKVAKRGQDVALRCDPISGHVSLFWYQQALGQGPEFLTYFQNEAQLDKSGLPSDRFFAERPEGSVSTLKIQRTQQEDSAVYLCASSLVSGFGNQPQHFGDGTRLSIL.

The rearrangement uses TRBV19 and TRBJ1-1; D is unresolved. The CDR3 is made up of 11 amino acids. Per the germline V gene, CDR1 is LNHDA and CDR2 is SQIVND (reference sequence). V dropped 6 bases and J dropped 0 bases, with 2 bases sitting between them. CDR3 protein: CASRLNTEAFF. Written as DNA, the CDR3 is TGTGCCAGTAGGCTGAACACTGAAGCTTTCTTT.

This clone was detected only once. The CDR3 spells CASSLDASNYNEQFF. The DNA for the CDR3 is TGTGCCAGCAGCTTGGACGCTTCTAATTACAATGAGCAGTTCTTC. V usage is TRBV7-3 and J usage is TRBJ2-1; D is unresolved. Germline CDR1 and CDR2: SGHTA and FQGTGA. There are 15 residues in the CDR3. The ends were cut back, 3 bases at V and 4 bases at J, with 13 bases in the middle.